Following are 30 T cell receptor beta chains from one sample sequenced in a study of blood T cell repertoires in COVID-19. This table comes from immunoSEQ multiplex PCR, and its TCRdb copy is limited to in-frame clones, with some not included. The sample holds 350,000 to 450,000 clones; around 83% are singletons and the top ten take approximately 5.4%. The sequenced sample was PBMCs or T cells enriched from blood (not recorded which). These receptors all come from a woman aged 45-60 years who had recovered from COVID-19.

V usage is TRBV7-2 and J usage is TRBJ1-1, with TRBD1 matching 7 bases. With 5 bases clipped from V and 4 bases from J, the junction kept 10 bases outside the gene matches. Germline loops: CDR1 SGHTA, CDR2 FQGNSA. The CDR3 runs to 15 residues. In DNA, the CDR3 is TGTGCCAGCAGCACAAGGACAGGAGGGGTCACTGAAGCTTTCTTT. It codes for CASSTRTGGVTEAFF.

The CDR3 is CASSPDRVSGYTF. CDR3 nucleotide sequence: TGTGCCAGCAGCCCTGACAGGGTCTCTGGCTACACCTTC. This chain joins TRBV7-2 and TRBJ1-2; 7 nucleotides match TRBD1. The CDR3 spans 13 residues. CDR1 is SGHTA and CDR2 is FQGNSA in the germline V gene. V lost 5 bases to trimming and J lost 7 bases; unmatched junction nucleotides: 7.

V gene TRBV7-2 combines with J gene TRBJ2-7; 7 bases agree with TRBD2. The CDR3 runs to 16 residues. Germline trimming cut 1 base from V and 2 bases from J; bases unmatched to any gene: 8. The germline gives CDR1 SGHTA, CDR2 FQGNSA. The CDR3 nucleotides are TGTGCCAGCAGCTTAGGGGCTAGCGGTCCTCCCTACGAGCAGTACTTC. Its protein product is CASSLGASGPPYEQYF.

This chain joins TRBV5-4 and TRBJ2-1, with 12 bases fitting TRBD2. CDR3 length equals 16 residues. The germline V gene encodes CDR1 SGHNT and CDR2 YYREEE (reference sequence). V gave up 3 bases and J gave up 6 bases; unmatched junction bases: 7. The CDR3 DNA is TGTGCCAGCAGCTATCCTAGCGGGGGGGCCGGCAATGAGCAGTTCTTC. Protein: CASSYPSGGAGNEQFF. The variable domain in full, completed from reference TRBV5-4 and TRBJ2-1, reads ETGVTQSPTHLIKTRGQQVTLRCSSQSGHNTVSWYQQALGQGPQFIFQYYREEENGRGNFPPRFSGLQFPNYSSELNVNALELDDSALYLCASSYPSGGAGNEQFFGPGTRLTVL.

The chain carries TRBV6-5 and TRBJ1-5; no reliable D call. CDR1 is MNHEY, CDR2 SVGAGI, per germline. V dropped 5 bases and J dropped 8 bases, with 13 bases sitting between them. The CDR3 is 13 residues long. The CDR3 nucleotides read TGTGCCAGCAGTCCTGATCTAATAGAGCCCCAGCATTTT. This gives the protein CASSPDLIEPQHF.

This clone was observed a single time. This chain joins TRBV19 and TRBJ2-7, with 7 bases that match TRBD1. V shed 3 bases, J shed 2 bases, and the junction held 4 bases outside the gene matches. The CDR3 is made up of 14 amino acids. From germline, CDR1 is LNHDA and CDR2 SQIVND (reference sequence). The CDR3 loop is CASSISTGTYEQYF. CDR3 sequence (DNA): TGTGCCAGTAGTATCTCGACAGGGACCTACGAGCAGTACTTC.

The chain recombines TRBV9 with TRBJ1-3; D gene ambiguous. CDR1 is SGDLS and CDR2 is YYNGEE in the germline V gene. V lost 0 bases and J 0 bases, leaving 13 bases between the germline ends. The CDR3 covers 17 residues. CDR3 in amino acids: CASSVEPASVSGNTIYF. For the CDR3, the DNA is TGTGCCAGCAGCGTAGAACCAGCCAGCGTCTCTGGAAACACCATATATTTT.

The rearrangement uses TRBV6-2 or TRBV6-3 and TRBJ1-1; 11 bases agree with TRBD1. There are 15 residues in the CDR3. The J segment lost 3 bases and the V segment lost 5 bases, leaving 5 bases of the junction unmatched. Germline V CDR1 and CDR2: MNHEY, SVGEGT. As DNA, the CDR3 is TGTGCCAGCAGTCCCCCGGACAGGGGGCACACTGAAGCTTTCTTT. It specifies CASSPPDRGHTEAFF.

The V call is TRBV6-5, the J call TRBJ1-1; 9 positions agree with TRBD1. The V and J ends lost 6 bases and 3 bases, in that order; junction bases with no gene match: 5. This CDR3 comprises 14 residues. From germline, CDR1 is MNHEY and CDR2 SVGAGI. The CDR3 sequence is CASRTGTGYTEAFF. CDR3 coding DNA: TGTGCCAGCAGGACCGGGACAGGGTACACTGAAGCTTTCTTT.

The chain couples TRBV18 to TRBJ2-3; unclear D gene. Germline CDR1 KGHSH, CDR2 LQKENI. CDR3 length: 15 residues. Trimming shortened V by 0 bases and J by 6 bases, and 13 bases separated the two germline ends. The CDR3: CASSPPDTPWDTQYF. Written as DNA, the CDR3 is TGTGCCAGCTCACCACCCGACACTCCCTGGGATACGCAGTATTTT.

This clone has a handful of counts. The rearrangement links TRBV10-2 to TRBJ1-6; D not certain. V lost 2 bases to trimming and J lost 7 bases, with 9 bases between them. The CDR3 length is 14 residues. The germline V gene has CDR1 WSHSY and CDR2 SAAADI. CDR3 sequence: CASSENSMNSPLHF. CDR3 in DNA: TGCGCCAGCAGTGAGAACAGCATGAATTCACCCCTCCACTTT.

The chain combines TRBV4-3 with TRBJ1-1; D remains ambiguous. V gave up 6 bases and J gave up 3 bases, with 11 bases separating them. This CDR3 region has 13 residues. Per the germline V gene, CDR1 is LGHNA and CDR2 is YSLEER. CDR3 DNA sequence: TGCGCCAGCAGATTAGGAGTTGACACTGAAGCTTTCTTT. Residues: CASRLGVDTEAFF.

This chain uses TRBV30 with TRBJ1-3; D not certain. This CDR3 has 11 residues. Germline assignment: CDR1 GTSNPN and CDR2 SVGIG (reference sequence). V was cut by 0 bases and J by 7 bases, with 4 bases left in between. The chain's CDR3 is CAWSVRNTIYF. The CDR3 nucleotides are TGTGCCTGGAGTGTTCGGAACACCATATATTTT.

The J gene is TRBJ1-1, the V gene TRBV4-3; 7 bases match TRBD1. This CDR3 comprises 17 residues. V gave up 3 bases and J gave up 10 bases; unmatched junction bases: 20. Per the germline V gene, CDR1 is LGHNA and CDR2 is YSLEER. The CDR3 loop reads CASSQADSGTVKRGAFF. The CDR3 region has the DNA TGCGCCAGCAGCCAGGCTGATTCTGGGACAGTAAAACGAGGAGCTTTCTTT.

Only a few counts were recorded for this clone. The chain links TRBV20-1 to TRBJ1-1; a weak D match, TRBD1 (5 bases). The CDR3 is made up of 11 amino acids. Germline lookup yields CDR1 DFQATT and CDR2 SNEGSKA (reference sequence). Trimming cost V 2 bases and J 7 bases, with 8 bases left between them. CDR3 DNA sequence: TGCAGTGCTAGACGACAGAGTGAAGCTTTCTTT. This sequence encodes CSARRQSEAFF.

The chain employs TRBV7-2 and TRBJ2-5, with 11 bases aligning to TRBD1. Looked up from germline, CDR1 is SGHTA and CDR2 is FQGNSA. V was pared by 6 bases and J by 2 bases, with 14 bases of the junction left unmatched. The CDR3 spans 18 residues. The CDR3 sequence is CASSRTGTGGPSQETQYF. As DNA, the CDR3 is TGTGCCAGCAGTCGGACCGGGACAGGGGGTCCAAGTCAAGAGACCCAGTACTTC.

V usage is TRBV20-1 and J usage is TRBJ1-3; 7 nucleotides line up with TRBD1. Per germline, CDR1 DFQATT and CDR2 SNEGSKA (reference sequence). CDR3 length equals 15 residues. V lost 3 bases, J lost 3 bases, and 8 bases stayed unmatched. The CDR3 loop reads CSASPVSGGGNTIYF. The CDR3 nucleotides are TGCAGTGCTAGTCCCGTTTCAGGGGGTGGAAACACCATATATTTT.

CDR3 DNA sequence: TGTGCCAGCAGTTACTCGGGCGGACAGTATAGCAATCAGCCCCAGCATTTT. Translated: CASSYSGGQYSNQPQHF. The V and J genes are TRBV6-2 or TRBV6-3 and TRBJ1-5, with D possibly matching TRBD1 (6 bases). The CDR3 consists of 17 residues. The ends were cut back, 0 bases at V and 0 bases at J, with 12 bases in the middle. In germline, CDR1 is MNHEY, CDR2 SVGEGT.

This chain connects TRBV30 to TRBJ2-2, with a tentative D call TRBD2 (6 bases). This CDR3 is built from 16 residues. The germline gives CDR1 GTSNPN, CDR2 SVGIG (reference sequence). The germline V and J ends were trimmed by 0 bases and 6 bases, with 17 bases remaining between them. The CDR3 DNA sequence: TGTGCCTGGAGTGTACTGGCGGCGGGACTGGCCGGGGAGCTGTTTTTT. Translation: CAWSVLAAGLAGELFF. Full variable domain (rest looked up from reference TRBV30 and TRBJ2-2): SQTIHQWPATLVQPVGSPLSLECTVEGTSNPNLYWYRQAAGRGLQLLFYSVGIGQISSEVPQNLSASRPQDRQFILSSKKLLLSDSGFYLCAWSVLAAGLAGELFFGEGSRLTVL.

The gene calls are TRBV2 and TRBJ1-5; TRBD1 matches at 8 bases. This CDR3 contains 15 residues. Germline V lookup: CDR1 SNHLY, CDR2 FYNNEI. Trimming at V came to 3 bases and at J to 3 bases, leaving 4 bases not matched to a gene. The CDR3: CASSEVGQVNQPQHF. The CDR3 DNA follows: TGTGCCAGCAGTGAGGTGGGACAGGTCAATCAGCCCCAGCATTTT.

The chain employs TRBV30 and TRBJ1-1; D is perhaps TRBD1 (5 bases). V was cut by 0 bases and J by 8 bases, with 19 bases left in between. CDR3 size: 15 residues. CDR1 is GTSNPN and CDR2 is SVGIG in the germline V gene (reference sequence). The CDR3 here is CAWSVGGTLAGEAFF. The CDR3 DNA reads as TGTGCCTGGAGTGTCGGGGGAACCCTTGCGGGGGAAGCTTTCTTT.

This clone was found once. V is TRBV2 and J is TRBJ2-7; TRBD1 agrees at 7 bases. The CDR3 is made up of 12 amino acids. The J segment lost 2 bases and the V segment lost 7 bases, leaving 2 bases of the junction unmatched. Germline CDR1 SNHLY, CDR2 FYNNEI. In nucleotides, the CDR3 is TGTGCCAGCAAGGGACAGCCCTACGAGCAGTACTTC. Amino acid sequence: CASKGQPYEQYF.

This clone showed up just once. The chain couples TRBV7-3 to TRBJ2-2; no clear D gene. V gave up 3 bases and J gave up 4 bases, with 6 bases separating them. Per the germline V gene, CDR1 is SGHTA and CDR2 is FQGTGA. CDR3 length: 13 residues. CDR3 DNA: TGTGCCAGCAGCTTCGTTAGCACCGGGGAGCTGTTTTTT. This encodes CASSFVSTGELFF.

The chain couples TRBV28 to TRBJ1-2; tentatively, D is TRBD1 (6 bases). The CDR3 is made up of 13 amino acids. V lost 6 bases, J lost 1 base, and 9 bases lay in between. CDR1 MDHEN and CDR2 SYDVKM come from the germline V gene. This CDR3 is CASRDSFNYGYTF. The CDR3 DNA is TGTGCCAGCAGGGACAGCTTTAACTATGGCTACACCTTC.

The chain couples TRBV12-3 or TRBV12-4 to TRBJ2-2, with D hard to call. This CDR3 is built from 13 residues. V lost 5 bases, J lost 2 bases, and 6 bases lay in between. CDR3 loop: CASSPHNTGELFF. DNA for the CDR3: TGTGCCAGCAGTCCACATAACACCGGGGAGCTGTTTTTT.

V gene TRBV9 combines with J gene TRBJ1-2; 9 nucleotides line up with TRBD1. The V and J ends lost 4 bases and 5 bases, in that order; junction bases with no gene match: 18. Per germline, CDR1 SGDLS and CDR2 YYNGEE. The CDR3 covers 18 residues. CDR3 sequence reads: CASSPKETGGNQFYGYTF. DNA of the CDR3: TGTGCCAGCAGCCCCAAGGAGACAGGGGGGAATCAATTTTATGGCTACACCTTC.

The CDR3, as DNA: TGTGCCAGCAGTGTTGGACAGCCTTTGGACTATGGCTACACCTTC. Amino acid sequence: CASSVGQPLDYGYTF. The rearrangement uses TRBV2 and TRBJ1-2; D possibly corresponds to TRBD1 (6 bases). The CDR3 totals 15 residues. The V end was cut by 4 bases, the J end by 3 bases, with 15 bases between. Germline lookup yields CDR1 SNHLY and CDR2 FYNNEI.

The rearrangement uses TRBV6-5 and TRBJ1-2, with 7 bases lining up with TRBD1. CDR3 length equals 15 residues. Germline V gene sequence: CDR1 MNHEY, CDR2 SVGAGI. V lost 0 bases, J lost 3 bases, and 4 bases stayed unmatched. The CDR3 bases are TGTGCCAGCAGTTACTCGACAGGGTCCGACTATGGCTACACCTTC. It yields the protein CASSYSTGSDYGYTF.

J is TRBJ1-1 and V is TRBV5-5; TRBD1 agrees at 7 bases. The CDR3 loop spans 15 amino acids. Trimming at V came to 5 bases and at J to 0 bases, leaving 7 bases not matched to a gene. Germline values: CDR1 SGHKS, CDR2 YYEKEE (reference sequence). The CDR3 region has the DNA TGTGCCAGCAGGCCGCCCGGGACAGTGAACACTGAAGCTTTCTTT. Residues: CASRPPGTVNTEAFF.

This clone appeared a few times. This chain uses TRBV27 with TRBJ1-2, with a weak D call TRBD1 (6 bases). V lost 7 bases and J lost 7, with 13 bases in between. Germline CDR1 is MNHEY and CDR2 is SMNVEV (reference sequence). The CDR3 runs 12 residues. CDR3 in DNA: TGTGCCAGCAAAAAAGGGGGAAGTGGCTACACCTTC. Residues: CASKKGGSGYTF.